This record looks at one TCR beta chain sequence and its context. Its antigen is not known. The V segment lost 5 bases and the J segment 2 bases; nucleotides outside the gene matches: 3. This CDR3 has 16 residues. Germline V lookup: CDR1 MNHNY, CDR2 SVGAGI (reference sequence). A multiplex PCR was run with 60 Vbeta primers and 13 Jbeta primers. Using immunoSEQ multiplex PCR, the repertoire was profiled, and TCRdb retains in-frame clones only, with some absent. This sample has about 140,000 clones, with about 80% found just once. The sample is drawn from a study of cytomegalovirus exposure and HLA in healthy donors. Study results and limitations: According to an earlier analysis, most TCR beta V segments yielded productive rearrangements about 90% or about 30% of the time. Presence/absence analyses assumed roughly uniform sequencing depth across donors. The study labeled approximately 150 TCR beta chains cytomegalovirus-associated.

This receptor was obtained from a male donor in good health and CMV-seropositive. This chain uses TRBV6-6 with TRBJ2-6; the match to TRBD1 covers 10 bases. Sequencing was carried out using PBMCs. The CDR3 here is CASSRGQGAGANVLTF. CDR3 sequence (DNA): TGTGCCAGCAGTCGAGGACAGGGGGCTGGGGCCAACGTCCTGACTTTC.